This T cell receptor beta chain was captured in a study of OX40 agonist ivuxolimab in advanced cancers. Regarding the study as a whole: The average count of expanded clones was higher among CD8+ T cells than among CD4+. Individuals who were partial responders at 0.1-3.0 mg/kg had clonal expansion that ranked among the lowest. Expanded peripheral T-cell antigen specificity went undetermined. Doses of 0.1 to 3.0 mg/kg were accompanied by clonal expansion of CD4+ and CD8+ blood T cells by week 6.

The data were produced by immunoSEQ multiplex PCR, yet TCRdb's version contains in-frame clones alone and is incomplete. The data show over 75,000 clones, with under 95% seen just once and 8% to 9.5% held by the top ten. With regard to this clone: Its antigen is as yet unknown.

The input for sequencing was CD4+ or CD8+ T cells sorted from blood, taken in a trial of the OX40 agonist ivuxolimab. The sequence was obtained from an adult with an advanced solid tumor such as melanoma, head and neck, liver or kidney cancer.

The CDR3 DNA is TGTGCCAGCAGAAAGTTTATCAATGAGCAGTTCTTC. Residues: CASRKFINEQFF. V and J are TRBV28 and TRBJ2-1; D not resolved. V was cut by 6 bases and J by 6 bases, with 9 bases left in between. The CDR3 totals 12 residues. Germline CDR1 MDHEN, CDR2 SYDVKM.